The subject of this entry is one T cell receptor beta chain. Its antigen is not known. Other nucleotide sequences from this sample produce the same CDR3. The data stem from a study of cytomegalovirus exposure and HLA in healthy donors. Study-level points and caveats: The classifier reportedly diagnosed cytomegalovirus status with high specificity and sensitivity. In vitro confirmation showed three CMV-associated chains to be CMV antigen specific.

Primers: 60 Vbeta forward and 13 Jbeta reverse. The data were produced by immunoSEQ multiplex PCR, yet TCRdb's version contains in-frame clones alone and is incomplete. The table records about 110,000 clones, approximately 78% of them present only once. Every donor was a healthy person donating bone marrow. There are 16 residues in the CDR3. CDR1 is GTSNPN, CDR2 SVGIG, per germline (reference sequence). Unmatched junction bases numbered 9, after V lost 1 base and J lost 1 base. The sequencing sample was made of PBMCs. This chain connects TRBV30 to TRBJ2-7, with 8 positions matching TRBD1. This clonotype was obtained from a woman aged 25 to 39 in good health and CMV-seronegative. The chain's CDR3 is CAWSAKDRAVSYEQYF. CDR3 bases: TGTGCCTGGAGTGCAAAGGACAGGGCGGTTTCCTACGAGCAGTACTTC.